The present T cell receptor beta chain was sequenced within a study of CD8 T cells in Susac syndrome. General study findings and limits: The study's TCR sequencing and HLA analysis drew on a certain number of individuals. That number was acknowledged as relatively small.

Reverse transcription of 0.5 to 1 ug RNA was performed with random hexamers. immunoSEQ multiplex PCR amplified TCR beta CDR3 across 54 Vbeta, 13 Jbeta. Using its own MiXCR run on the immunoSEQ multiplex PCR reads, TCRdb lists one record per CDR3 protein. The table lists some 200,000 distinct CDR3 sequences, about 95% of them singletons, with 0.075% to 0.095% in the top ten. Note on this clonotype: The antigen remains undetermined.

The V gene's germline CDR1 is SQVTM and CDR2 ANQGSEA. V gave up 7 bases and J gave up 4 bases; unmatched junction bases: 7. The CDR3 runs to 14 residues. This TCR was recovered from a human donor with multiple sclerosis. The sequenced material came from CD4+ T cells from PBMCs. This chain joins TRBV29-1 and TRBJ2-3, with 11 bases aligning to TRBD1. Written as DNA, the CDR3 is TGCAGCGCCCGCTGGGACAGGGGGGCAGATACGCAGTATTTT. Its protein product is CSARWDRGADTQYF.